Shown below are 17 T cell receptor beta chains from a single sample sequenced in a study of shared clonotypes between healthy human individuals. Sequenced by immunoSEQ multiplex PCR; TCRdb stores in-frame clones only, minus some. The sample holds around 1.9 million clones; about 93% are singletons and the top ten take over 1.5%. CD45RO-negative, CCR7-selected cells formed the naive CD8 fraction, which excluded terminally differentiated effector memory CD45RA+ cells. The sample was naive CD8+ T cells from PBMCs. These receptors all come from a man aged 18 to 29 in good health. Some clones in this sample may be carry-over from other donors' samples.

This clone is a singleton in its sample. The sample holds other DNA sequences that translate to the same CDR3. The V and J genes are TRBV27 and TRBJ2-7, with 10 bases matching TRBD2. J was trimmed by 0 bases and V by 3 bases; bases with no gene match: 2. Germline loops: CDR1 MNHEY, CDR2 SMNVEV (reference sequence). The CDR3 has 15 residues. The CDR3 sequence: CASSFRTSGSYEQYF. CDR3 bases: TGTGCCAGCAGTTTTAGGACTAGCGGCTCCTACGAGCAGTACTTC.

The chain joins TRBV15 to TRBJ1-2; weak D call: TRBD1 (5 bases). The germline CDR1 and CDR2 sequences are LNHNV and YYDKDF (reference sequence). Trimming pared 0 bases from V and 8 bases from J, leaving 13 bases between. The CDR3 spans 14 residues. The CDR3 spells CATSRDDRGGGYTF. DNA for the CDR3: TGTGCCACCAGCAGAGATGATAGGGGTGGGGGCTACACCTTC.

As DNA, the CDR3 is TGTGCCAGCAGCCAGGACAGGGGCCACGAGCAGTACTTC. This encodes CASSQDRGHEQYF. This rearrangement joins TRBV14 to TRBJ2-7, with 9 bases matching TRBD1. V was clipped by 3 bases and J by 5 bases; unmatched bases: 2. This CDR3 has 13 residues. CDR1 is SGHDN and CDR2 is FVKESK in the germline V gene.

The V call is TRBV25-1, the J call TRBJ2-1; D gene uncertain. This CDR3 spans 10 amino acids. Germline V gene data show CDR1 as MGHDK and CDR2 as SYGVNS. Trimming removed 6 bases from V and 12 bases from J, with 9 bases in between. The DNA for the CDR3 is TGTGCCAGCAGGCAAGAGCTGCAGTTCTTC. Translation gives CASRQELQFF.

The gene calls are TRBV30 and TRBJ2-3; possibly TRBD2 for D (5 bases). V lost 2 bases and J lost 4, with 13 bases in between. The CDR3 covers 14 residues. CDR1 and CDR2 from the germline V gene are GTSNPN and SVGIG (reference sequence). The DNA for the CDR3 is TGTGCCTGGAGTAGAGGGCCAGGCGCAGATACGCAGTATTTT. Protein sequence: CAWSRGPGADTQYF.

Note on this clone: Other DNA variants within this sample encode the same CDR3. The genes are TRBV7-9 and TRBJ2-7, with D possibly being TRBD1 (6 bases). Germline CDR1 and CDR2: SEHNR and FQNEAQ (reference sequence). The CDR3 covers 14 residues. V shed 4 bases and J shed 3 bases, with 13 bases lying between them. DNA of the CDR3: TGTGCCAGCAGCTCCCGGGACAACAGCTACGAGCAGTACTTC. Its protein is CASSSRDNSYEQYF.

Comments on this clone: Other DNA sequences within the sample encode an identical CDR3. The chain is built from TRBV27 and TRBJ2-7, with 11 bases aligning to TRBD2. V dropped 3 bases and J dropped 5; count of bases not matched to a gene: 3. The CDR3 is 14 amino acids. The V gene's germline CDR1 is MNHEY and CDR2 SMNVEV (reference sequence). The CDR3 loop is CASSLLAGGDEQYF. The CDR3 nucleotides are TGTGCCAGCAGTTTGCTAGCGGGAGGTGACGAGCAGTACTTC.

This clone was detected once. V usage is TRBV5-1 and J usage is TRBJ2-6, with no clear D. The CDR3 is 14 residues long. V was trimmed by 2 bases and J by 4 bases, leaving 7 bases between them. From germline, CDR1 is SGHRS and CDR2 YFSETQ. This CDR3 is CASSLGRGANVLTF. CDR3 DNA: TGCGCCAGCAGCTTAGGTAGGGGGGCCAACGTCCTGACTTTC.

The V call is TRBV19, the J call TRBJ1-1, with 8 nucleotides matching TRBD1. The J segment lost 5 bases and the V segment lost 3 bases, leaving 8 bases of the junction unmatched. The CDR3 extends over 15 amino acids. Germline CDR1 and CDR2: LNHDA and SQIVND (reference sequence). In DNA, the CDR3 is TGTGCCAGTAGTATGGGTGGACAGGGTAAGACTGAAGCTTTCTTT. Its protein product is CASSMGGQGKTEAFF. The full variable domain, its missing parts supplied by reference TRBV19 and TRBJ1-1, is DGGITQSPKYLFRKEGQNVTLSCEQNLNHDAMYWYRQDPGQGLRLIYYSQIVNDFQKGDIAEGYSVSREKKESFPLTVTSAQKNPTAFYLCASSMGGQGKTEAFFGQGTRLTVV.

J is TRBJ2-1 and V is TRBV13, with a weak D call TRBD2 (5 bases). The length of the CDR3 is 15 residues. Trimming left V 0 bases short and J 8 bases short, with 14 bases between. CDR1 and CDR2 (germline): PRHDT, FYEKMQ (reference sequence). Here the CDR3 DNA reads TGTGCCAGCAGCTTAGGGGTAGCGTTGAACCATGAGCAGTTCTTC. Translated: CASSLGVALNHEQFF.

V and J are TRBV4-1 and TRBJ2-7; D may be TRBD2 (5 bases). This CDR3 region has 16 residues. V was pared by 2 bases and J by 5 bases, with 19 bases between. Germline CDR1 reads MGHRA; CDR2 reads YSYEKL. CDR3 nucleotide sequence: TGCGCCAGCAGCCAAACCCGGGGTCGCTTAGCAAACGAGCAGTACTTC. Encoded protein: CASSQTRGRLANEQYF.

This chain connects TRBV19 to TRBJ1-1, with D possibly matching TRBD1 (6 bases). The CDR3 has 15 amino acids. Between the trimmed V and J ends, which lost 2 bases and 3 bases, there was a span of 13 bases. Germline V gives CDR1 LNHDA, CDR2 SQIVND (reference sequence). CDR3 in DNA: TGTGCCAGTAGTATAAAGGAAGAGGGGGACACTGAAGCTTTCTTT. Translation gives CASSIKEEGDTEAFF.

V gene TRBV19 combines with J gene TRBJ2-7; 9 nucleotides match TRBD2. In germline, CDR1 is LNHDA, CDR2 SQIVND (reference sequence). The J segment lost 3 bases and the V segment lost 3 bases, leaving 3 bases of the junction unmatched. This CDR3 region has 14 residues. The CDR3 nucleotides are TGTGCCAGTAGTATTCGACTAGCGGTCTACGAGCAGTACTTC. It yields the protein CASSIRLAVYEQYF.

V is TRBV7-9 and J is TRBJ2-3; 8 positions agree with TRBD1. The V gene's germline CDR1 is SEHNR and CDR2 FQNEAQ (reference sequence). This CDR3 is 14 amino acids long. V shed 10 bases and J 0 bases; nucleotides not matched to a gene: 6. The CDR3, as DNA: TGTGCCAACGGGACAGGAGAGAGCACAGATACGCAGTATTTT. Translating gives CANGTGESTDTQYF.

V usage is TRBV9 and J usage is TRBJ1-4, with D unresolved. V lost 3 bases and J 2 bases, leaving 11 bases between the germline ends. This CDR3 contains 15 residues. Germline V gene data show CDR1 as SGDLS and CDR2 as YYNGEE. The CDR3 DNA is TGTGCCAGCAGCGCGGACGGAAAGACTAATGAAAAACTGTTTTTT. The encoded protein is CASSADGKTNEKLFF. The entire variable domain, with the rest obtained from reference TRBV9 and TRBJ1-4, is as follows: DSGVTQTPKHLITATGQRVTLRCSPRSGDLSVYWYQQSLDQGLQFLIQYYNGEERAKGNILERFSAQQFPDLHSELNLSSLELGDSALYFCASSADGKTNEKLFFGSGTQLSVL.

CDR3 sequence: CASSTNDARNSPLHF. The CDR3 bases are TGTGCCAGCAGTACTAACGATGCGAGGAACTCACCCCTCCACTTT. This chain joins TRBV28 and TRBJ1-6; D unclear. The CDR3 is made up of 15 amino acids. Trimming cost V 5 bases and J 10 bases, with 18 bases left between them. Germline values: CDR1 MDHEN, CDR2 SYDVKM.

The chain combines TRBV7-9 with TRBJ1-1, with 9 bases lining up with TRBD1. The V gene's germline CDR1 is SEHNR and CDR2 FQNEAQ (reference sequence). The V gene end was trimmed by 5 bases and the J gene end by 5 bases; junction bases not matched to a gene: 15. This CDR3 spans 17 amino acids. The CDR3 DNA reads as TGTGCCAGCAGCCCCCGGCGGGTGACAGGGGGTAGAACTGAAGCTTTCTTT. It codes for CASSPRRVTGGRTEAFF.